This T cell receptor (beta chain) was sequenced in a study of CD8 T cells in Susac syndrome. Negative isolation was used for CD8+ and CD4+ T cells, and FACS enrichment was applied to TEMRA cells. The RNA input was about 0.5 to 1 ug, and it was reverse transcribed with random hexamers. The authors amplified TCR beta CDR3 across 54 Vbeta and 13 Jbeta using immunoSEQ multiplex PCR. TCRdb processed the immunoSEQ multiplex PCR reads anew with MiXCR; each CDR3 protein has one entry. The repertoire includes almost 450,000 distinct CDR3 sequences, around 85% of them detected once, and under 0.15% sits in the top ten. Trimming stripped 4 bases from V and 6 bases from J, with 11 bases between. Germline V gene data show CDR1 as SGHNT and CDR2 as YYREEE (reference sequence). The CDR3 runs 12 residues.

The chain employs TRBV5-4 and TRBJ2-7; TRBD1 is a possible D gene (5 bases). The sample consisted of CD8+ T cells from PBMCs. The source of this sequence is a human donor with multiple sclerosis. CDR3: CASSPWGSEQYF. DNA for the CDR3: TGTGCCAGCAGCCCTTGGGGCTCCGAGCAGTACTTC.